One sample yielded the 26 T cell receptor beta chains listed below, sequenced in a study of PD-L1 blockade in urothelial cancer (dated by TCRdb to 2017 to 2019). The library was produced with the immunoSEQ multiplex PCR assay. What TCRdb holds here is the immuneACCESS table cut down to in-frame rearrangements. Part of the clones is not present; checked against another copy, under half of the missing clones reflect an unresolved V gene, and the others are unexplained. In this sample the table shows tens of thousands of clones, 75% to 90% of which occur a single time. The ten largest account for under 4.5% of the sample. The sequences come from PBMCs, collected around atezolizumab (anti-PD-L1) treatment. The receptor source for this set is a man aged 50-60 years with urothelial cancer.

The chain is built from TRBV10-3 and TRBJ1-5; D is perhaps TRBD1 (5 bases). The V and J ends lost 2 bases and 1 base respectively, with 15 bases between them. CDR1 ENHRY and CDR2 SYGVKD come from the germline V gene. This CDR3 comprises 17 residues. The CDR3 sequence: CAISEARASRSNQPQHF. The CDR3 nucleotides are TGTGCCATCAGTGAGGCCAGGGCAAGTCGGAGCAATCAGCCCCAGCATTTT.

CDR3 sequence reads: CASSEGQGAPYEQYF. CDR3 nucleotide sequence: TGTGCCAGCAGTGAAGGACAGGGGGCCCCCTACGAGCAGTACTTC. The rearrangement joins TRBV6-1 to TRBJ2-7; 10 positions match TRBD1. CDR3 length: 15 amino acids. The J segment lost 2 bases and the V segment lost 1 base, leaving 2 bases of the junction unmatched. Germline V gene sequence: CDR1 MNHNS, CDR2 SASEGT.

This chain connects TRBV9 to TRBJ2-6, with 7 bases lining up with TRBD2. The length of the CDR3 is 16 residues. V gave up 8 bases and J gave up 2 bases; unmatched junction bases: 10. Germline CDR1 and CDR2: SGDLS and YYNGEE. The CDR3 DNA follows: TGTGCCAGTTCCCGAGAGCGGGAAGCTGGGGCCAACGTCCTGACTTTC. This gives the protein CASSREREAGANVLTF.

This rearrangement joins TRBV6-6 to TRBJ1-5; D gene unclear. The CDR3 consists of 15 residues. Trimming left V 4 bases short and J 2 bases short, with 12 bases between. In germline, CDR1 is MNHNY, CDR2 SVGAGI (reference sequence). CDR3 nucleotide sequence: TGTGCCAGCAGTTCCCACGGGGTAGGCAATCAGCCCCAGCATTTT. Residues: CASSSHGVGNQPQHF.

The rearrangement links TRBV6-5 to TRBJ2-7; D perhaps matches TRBD1 (6 bases). The germline V and J ends were trimmed by 8 bases and 2 bases, with 13 bases remaining between them. Per germline, CDR1 MNHEY and CDR2 SVGAGI. The length of the CDR3 is 13 residues. CDR3 sequence reads: CASSDRRTYEQYF. For the CDR3, the DNA is TGTGCCAGCTCCGACAGGAGGACCTACGAGCAGTACTTC.

The rearrangement uses TRBV6-6 and TRBJ1-2; TRBD1 agrees at 8 bases. Losses at the gene ends were 4 bases for V and 5 bases for J; bases not matched to a gene: 6. Germline CDR1 is MNHNY and CDR2 is SVGAGI (reference sequence). This CDR3 has 14 residues. The CDR3: CASSSRDRLYGYTF. The DNA of the CDR3 is TGTGCCAGCAGTTCGAGGGACAGGTTATATGGCTACACCTTC.

In this sample, this clone turned up once. The V call is TRBV27, the J call TRBJ2-2; TRBD1 is a possible D gene (7 bases). The germline CDR1 and CDR2 sequences are MNHEY and SMNVEV (reference sequence). V shed 4 bases and J shed 4 bases, with 10 bases lying between them. The CDR3 totals 14 residues. CDR3 nucleotides: TGTGCCAGCAGTTGGAGGGGGCTCACCGGGGAGCTGTTTTTT. Translating it yields CASSWRGLTGELFF.

The chain carries TRBV7-2 and TRBJ2-3; 11 nucleotides align to TRBD1. The ends lost 2 bases at V and 2 bases at J; junction bases unmatched: 9. Germline V CDR1 and CDR2: SGHTA, FQGNSA. The CDR3 loop spans 18 amino acids. The CDR3 nucleotides are TGTGCCAGCAGCTTAATGAGGACAGGGGGCGGCATCACAGATACGCAGTATTTT. This sequence encodes CASSLMRTGGGITDTQYF.

The gene calls are TRBV30 and TRBJ2-7; 7 positions agree with TRBD1. This CDR3 region has 12 residues. Germline CDR1 reads GTSNPN; CDR2 reads SVGIG (reference sequence). The ends lost 5 bases at V and 5 bases at J; junction bases unmatched: 6. CDR3 amino acids: CAWAPGGNEQYF. CDR3 DNA sequence: TGTGCCTGGGCACCAGGGGGTAACGAGCAGTACTTC.

The V call is TRBV10-2, the J call TRBJ2-6, with D maybe TRBD1 (5 bases). In germline, CDR1 is WSHSY, CDR2 SAAADI. The CDR3 length is 16 residues. Trimming left V 3 bases short and J 0 bases short, with 9 bases between. The CDR3 DNA is TGCGCCAGCAGTGAAGGGGCGATCTCTGGGGCCAACGTCCTGACTTTC. Translated, it gives CASSEGAISGANVLTF.

V is TRBV7-6 and J is TRBJ2-7, with 7 positions matching TRBD1. There are 12 residues in the CDR3. The germline CDR1 and CDR2 sequences are SGHVS and FNYEAQ. Unmatched junction bases numbered 2, after V lost 3 bases and J lost 6 bases. The CDR3 DNA reads as TGTGCCAGCAGCTTCAGGGGGTTCGAGCAGTACTTC. It specifies CASSFRGFEQYF. Full variable domain (missing parts from reference TRBV7-6 and TRBJ2-7): GAGVSQSPRYKVTKRGQDVALRCDPISGHVSLYWYRQALGQGPEFLTYFNYEAQQDKSGLPNDRFSAERPEGSISTLTIQRTEQRDSAMYRCASSFRGFEQYFGPGTRLTVT.

This clone has just one count. This chain uses TRBV7-6 with TRBJ1-6; no clear D gene. This CDR3 comprises 16 residues. The germline gives CDR1 SGHVS, CDR2 FNYEAQ. Trimming shortened V by 3 bases and J by 9 bases, and 18 bases separated the two germline ends. The CDR3 region has the DNA TGTGCCAGCAGCTTGGGGTCGGCGGAGGGCGGTTCACCCCTCCACTTT. It yields the protein CASSLGSAEGGSPLHF.

The V and J genes are TRBV27 and TRBJ1-5; TRBD1 might be the D (6 bases). Trimming took off 5 bases at V and 1 base at J, with 9 bases between the two ends. This CDR3 is built from 14 residues. Per the germline V gene, CDR1 is MNHEY and CDR2 is SMNVEV (reference sequence). CDR3 protein: CASSTGQSNQPQHF. The CDR3 DNA reads TGTGCCAGCAGTACAGGACAGAGCAATCAGCCCCAGCATTTT.

V and J are TRBV2 and TRBJ1-1, with TRBD1 as a possible D gene (6 bases). CDR3 size: 15 residues. The germline CDR1 and CDR2 sequences are SNHLY and FYNNEI. The germline V and J ends were trimmed by 5 bases and 2 bases, with 15 bases remaining between them. The CDR3 coding sequence is TGTGCCAGCAGTCGGGGCGGGGGGGGCAACACTGAAGCTTTCTTT. It codes for CASSRGGGGNTEAFF.

The rearrangement joins TRBV13 to TRBJ2-5; maybe TRBD1 (6 bases). The CDR3 runs to 13 residues. The V end was cut by 5 bases, the J end by 2 bases, with 9 bases between. The germline V gene has CDR1 PRHDT and CDR2 FYEKMQ (reference sequence). In nucleotides, the CDR3 is TGTGCCAGCAGCACCGGACAGCAAGAGACCCAGTACTTC. This codes for CASSTGQQETQYF.

The V and J genes are TRBV7-2 and TRBJ2-3, with 7 bases fitting TRBD2. Germline loops: CDR1 SGHTA, CDR2 FQGNSA. The CDR3 runs 16 residues. J lost 1 base, V lost 1 base, and 5 bases had no gene match. The CDR3 is CASSLGSGARTDTQYF. In nucleotides, the CDR3 is TGTGCCAGCAGCTTAGGCAGCGGGGCTCGCACAGATACGCAGTATTTT.

V gene TRBV19 combines with J gene TRBJ2-7; D unresolved. The CDR3 extends over 13 amino acids. V shed 4 bases and J shed 5 bases, with 12 bases lying between them. The V gene's germline CDR1 is LNHDA and CDR2 SQIVND (reference sequence). The CDR3 DNA sequence: TGTGCCAGTAGTACCCGAAGAACTCACGAGCAGTACTTC. Its translation is CASSTRRTHEQYF.

The V gene is TRBV7-9, the J gene TRBJ2-7; a possible D gene is TRBD2 (5 bases). This CDR3 region has 14 residues. The V end lost 2 bases, the J end lost 4 bases, and 12 bases lay between the germline ends. The V gene's germline CDR1 is SEHNR and CDR2 FQNEAQ (reference sequence). The chain's CDR3 is CASSLLGLGYEQYF. The DNA for the CDR3 is TGTGCCAGCAGCTTATTAGGACTGGGGTACGAGCAGTACTTC.

This chain connects TRBV2 to TRBJ2-2; 8 bases agree with TRBD1. Trimming at V came to 10 bases and at J to 0 bases, leaving 7 bases not matched to a gene. The CDR3 consists of 15 residues. Germline assignment: CDR1 SNHLY and CDR2 FYNNEI. The CDR3 coding sequence is TGTGCCACTTCCCGGGACAGGCCGAACACCGGGGAGCTGTTTTTT. Translated: CATSRDRPNTGELFF.

The chain carries TRBV9 and TRBJ2-1; 8 bases fit TRBD2. This CDR3 has 16 residues. V was clipped by 1 base and J by 0 bases; unmatched bases: 3. CDR1 and CDR2 from the germline V gene are SGDLS and YYNGEE. The CDR3 DNA reads as TGTGCCAGCAGCGTATTGCGGGGGGACTCCTACAATGAGCAGTTCTTC. This translates into CASSVLRGDSYNEQFF.

This sequence joins TRBV30 and TRBJ2-1, with D possibly matching TRBD1 (6 bases). This CDR3 has 11 amino acids. CDR1 GTSNPN and CDR2 SVGIG come from the germline V gene (reference sequence). V lost 4 bases and J lost 8, with 9 bases in between. The CDR3 region is CAWTQGHEQFF. The CDR3, as DNA: TGTGCCTGGACCCAGGGGCATGAGCAGTTCTTC.

V and J are TRBV2 and TRBJ1-4, with TRBD1 as a possible D gene (5 bases). This CDR3 contains 14 residues. V was trimmed by 4 bases and J by 2 bases, leaving 8 bases between them. The germline gives CDR1 SNHLY, CDR2 FYNNEI. For the CDR3, the DNA is TGTGCCAGCAGTGCAGGGTATACTAATGAAAAACTGTTTTTT. Protein product: CASSAGYTNEKLFF.

This clone was counted between two and nine times. V is TRBV19 and J is TRBJ1-2, with 9 nucleotides matching TRBD1. The germline V gene encodes CDR1 LNHDA and CDR2 SQIVND (reference sequence). V lost 7 bases, J lost 7 bases, and 10 bases stayed unmatched. The CDR3 extends over 14 amino acids. As DNA, the CDR3 is TGTGCCAGTAAAATGTCACAGGGGGCGGCTGGCTACACCTTC. This codes for CASKMSQGAAGYTF. Supplemented by reference TRBV19 and TRBJ1-2, the full variable domain reads DGGITQSPKYLFRKEGQNVTLSCEQNLNHDAMYWYRQDPGQGLRLIYYSQIVNDFQKGDIAEGYSVSREKKESFPLTVTSAQKNPTAFYLCASKMSQGAAGYTFGSGTRLTVV.

The CDR3 sequence is CASSLIGEGNQPQHF. CDR3 DNA: TGTGCCAGCAGCTTAATCGGCGAGGGTAATCAGCCCCAGCATTTT. This sequence joins TRBV5-6 and TRBJ1-5; D uncertain. V lost 2 bases and J lost 4, with 13 bases in between. In germline, CDR1 is SGHDT, CDR2 YYEEEE. The CDR3 runs to 15 residues.

The CDR3: CASSLVTAGGGETQYF. In nucleotides, the CDR3 is TGTGCCAGCAGCTTAGTAACCGCGGGGGGCGGGGAGACCCAGTACTTC. The chain has TRBV7-2 and TRBJ2-5, with 8 bases fitting TRBD2. V shed 1 base, J shed 5 bases, and the junction held 9 bases outside the gene matches. Germline values: CDR1 SGHTA, CDR2 FQGNSA. The CDR3 loop spans 16 amino acids.

This rearrangement joins TRBV5-4 to TRBJ2-7, with TRBD1 identical over 10 bases. The J segment lost 3 bases and the V segment lost 0 bases, leaving 9 bases of the junction unmatched. Germline V lookup: CDR1 SGHNT, CDR2 YYREEE (reference sequence). The CDR3 is 17 amino acids. Here the CDR3 reads CASSLGLGTGALYEQYF. In DNA form, the CDR3 reads TGTGCCAGCAGCTTGGGGCTTGGGACAGGGGCCCTCTACGAGCAGTACTTC.